The 14 T cell receptor beta chains in this list originate from one sample, sequenced in a study of OX40 agonist ivuxolimab in advanced cancers. TCRdb's table, derived via immunoSEQ multiplex PCR, lists solely in-frame clones and lacks some. The sample includes approximately 59,000 clones, nearly 85% seen only once; the top ten take roughly 2%. This material consisted of CD4+ or CD8+ T cells sorted from blood, taken in a trial of the OX40 agonist ivuxolimab. The receptors shown here come from an adult with an advanced solid tumor such as melanoma, head and neck, liver or kidney cancer.

The sample holds one count of this clone. The J gene is TRBJ1-2, the V gene TRBV28; D may be TRBD1 (5 bases). V gave up 3 bases and J gave up 6 bases, with 8 bases separating them. This CDR3 spans 12 amino acids. Germline-derived CDR1 and CDR2 are MDHEN and SYDVKM. CDR3 amino acids: CASSFLGDGYTF. CDR3 DNA: TGTGCCAGCAGTTTCTTAGGGGATGGCTACACCTTC.

Only a few counts were recorded for this clone. The chain recombines TRBV29-1 with TRBJ2-1, with 11 bases that match TRBD2. V was clipped by 5 bases and J by 4 bases; unmatched bases: 13. The germline gives CDR1 SQVTM, CDR2 ANQGSEA. This CDR3 is built from 17 residues. The CDR3 DNA follows: TGCAGCGTTTCGGTGGGTAGCGGGGGGGCACAGTACAATGAGCAGTTCTTC. Amino acid sequence: CSVSVGSGGAQYNEQFF.

The gene calls are TRBV28 and TRBJ2-7, with TRBD2 matching over 9 bases. This CDR3 is built from 14 residues. Per germline, CDR1 MDHEN and CDR2 SYDVKM. V trimming: 3 bases; J trimming: 7 bases; junction bases outside the gene matches: 7. The CDR3 nucleotides are TGTGCCAGCAGTTTGCTAGCGGGACTGGGAGAGCAGTACTTC. Translating gives CASSLLAGLGEQYF.

This clone was seen once. The CDR3 reads CASSQGGGLAGGDTQYF. As DNA, the CDR3 is TGCGCCAGCAGCCAAGGGGGAGGACTAGCTGGCGGAGATACGCAGTATTTT. This rearrangement joins TRBV4-3 to TRBJ2-3, with 8 bases matching TRBD2. Per the germline V gene, CDR1 is LGHNA and CDR2 is YSLEER. The CDR3 is made up of 17 amino acids. The ends lost 1 base at V and 5 bases at J; junction bases unmatched: 11.

This chain joins TRBV14 and TRBJ2-1; TRBD2 is a possible D gene (6 bases). The V and J ends lost 1 base and 6 bases respectively, with 10 bases between them. Germline V gene data show CDR1 as SGHDN and CDR2 as FVKESK. The CDR3 is made up of 14 amino acids. CDR3 DNA: TGTGCCAGCAGCCAAGGAATTAGCGGCAATGAGCAGTTCTTC. Translated: CASSQGISGNEQFF.

This clone came up once. The J gene is TRBJ2-1, the V gene TRBV7-9; 8 bases are a match to TRBD2. The CDR3 length is 15 residues. The V gene's germline CDR1 is SEHNR and CDR2 FQNEAQ (reference sequence). With 2 bases clipped from V and 9 bases from J, the junction kept 9 bases outside the gene matches. CDR3 amino acids: CASSLSGTSGREQFF. The CDR3 bases are TGTGCCAGCAGCTTAAGTGGGACTAGTGGTCGTGAGCAGTTCTTC. The whole variable domain, filled in from reference TRBV7-9 and TRBJ2-1, reads DTGVSQNPRHKITKRGQNVTFRCDPISEHNRLYWYRQTLGQGPEFLTYFQNEAQLEKSRLLSDRFSAERPKGSFSTLEIQRTEQGDSAMYLCASSLSGTSGREQFFGPGTRLTVL.

The J gene is TRBJ1-4, the V gene TRBV6-1; D gene uncertain. V was cut by 4 bases and J by 1 base, with 10 bases left in between. This CDR3 has 15 amino acids. Germline CDR1 is MNHNS and CDR2 is SASEGT. The CDR3 region is CASSANMGTNEKLFF. For the CDR3, the DNA is TGTGCCAGCAGTGCCAACATGGGAACTAATGAAAAACTGTTTTTT.

The gene calls are TRBV15 and TRBJ2-5, with D maybe TRBD1 (5 bases). Germline V gene sequence: CDR1 LNHNV, CDR2 YYDKDF (reference sequence). This CDR3 has 15 amino acids. Trimming shortened V by 5 bases and J by 7 bases, and 20 bases separated the two germline ends. The chain's CDR3 is CATSPPDSKRGTQYF. In nucleotides, the CDR3 is TGTGCCACCAGCCCGCCCGACAGCAAAAGGGGGACCCAGTACTTC.

This clone was seen once. The CDR3 loop reads CATSRDWSGTIYF. CDR3 coding DNA: TGTGCCACCAGCAGAGATTGGTCGGGCACCATATATTTT. The V and J genes are TRBV15 and TRBJ1-3, with D unresolved. The CDR3 has 13 amino acids. CDR1 is LNHNV and CDR2 is YYDKDF in the germline V gene (reference sequence). V was trimmed by 0 bases and J by 9 bases, leaving 9 bases between them.

The chain uses TRBV23-1 and TRBJ1-1; 8 bases map to TRBD1. TRBV23-1 is classed as an ORF, of uncertain function. V was pared by 0 bases and J by 3 bases, with 9 bases of the junction left unmatched. There are 17 residues in the CDR3. CDR3 residues: CASSQSQGAGADTEAFF. The CDR3, as DNA: TGCGCCAGCAGTCAATCGCAGGGGGCCGGAGCAGACACTGAAGCTTTCTTT.

The chain combines TRBV11-2 with TRBJ2-1; D possibly matches TRBD1 or TRBD2 (5 bases each). Germline CDR1 reads SGHAT; CDR2 reads FQNNGV. V lost 4 bases to trimming and J lost 5 bases, with 12 bases between them. CDR3 length equals 14 residues. The CDR3 protein is CASSYERDHNEQFF. For the CDR3, the DNA is TGTGCCAGCAGCTACGAACGGGACCACAATGAGCAGTTCTTC.

This clone was seen a few times. This chain uses TRBV28 with TRBJ2-7, with TRBD2 identical over 7 bases. CDR3 length: 14 residues. Trimming removed 2 bases from V and 6 bases from J; junction bases left unmatched: 7. Per germline, CDR1 MDHEN and CDR2 SYDVKM. The CDR3 DNA reads as TGTGCCAGCAGTTTACCCTGGGGAGGGAGCGAGCAGTACTTC. It encodes CASSLPWGGSEQYF. The full variable domain, rest sourced from reference TRBV28 and TRBJ2-7, is DVKVTQSSRYLVKRTGEKVFLECVQDMDHENMFWYRQDPGLGLRLIYFSYDVKMKEKGDIPEGYSVSREKKERFSLILESASTNQTSMYLCASSLPWGGSEQYFGPGTRLTVT.

The rearrangement links TRBV18 to TRBJ1-1, with D uncertain. Trimming took off 5 bases at V and 4 bases at J, with 14 bases between the two ends. The germline V gene encodes CDR1 KGHSH and CDR2 LQKENI. The CDR3 covers 14 residues. The CDR3: CASSSDPLVTEAFF. The CDR3 DNA reads TGTGCCAGCTCATCCGATCCGCTGGTCACTGAAGCTTTCTTT.

This chain joins TRBV6-1 and TRBJ2-1; D uncertain. Trimming shortened V by 2 bases and J by 8 bases, and 10 bases separated the two germline ends. Germline V gene data show CDR1 as MNHNS and CDR2 as SASEGT. CDR3 length: 13 amino acids. CDR3 bases: TGTGCCAGCAGTGAAAGGGATTGGGATGAGCAGTTCTTC. Protein: CASSERDWDEQFF.